This T cell receptor beta chain was sequenced for a study of T-cell reconstitution after alpha-beta-depleted transplantation in children. Note on this clonotype: As yet, its antigen is unknown.

As it was prepared, the TCRbeta library received unique molecular identifiers. Each CDR3 protein is one row after TCRdb ran MiXCR on the PCR reads. The repertoire includes around 600,000 distinct CDR3 sequences, roughly 23% of them detected once, and 13% to 15% sits in the top ten. CDR3 length: 15 amino acids. Germline values: CDR1 ENHRY, CDR2 SYGVKD. Trimming at V came to 5 bases and at J to 5 bases, leaving 4 bases not matched to a gene. Study observations and caveats: By about two months after transplant, alpha-beta T cells reportedly arose from several hundred graft clones that had expanded. Once a year had passed after transplant, T-cell counts and diversity came mostly from newly produced T cells. Some patients owed their high day-60 TCRbeta diversity to surviving recipient T cells and thymic progenitors.

The chain carries TRBV10-3 and TRBJ2-1; 12 nucleotides agree with TRBD2. The clonotype comes from a boy younger than two who had a stem cell transplant for acute myeloid leukemia, so the T cells may come from the graft donor. The sample in question was PBMCs, mostly from graft donor cells, obtained 360 days after TCRalphabeta/CD19-depleted stem cell transplant. The chain's CDR3 is CAISRLAGENNEQFF. The CDR3 DNA follows: TGTGCCATCAGTAGACTAGCGGGGGAGAACAATGAGCAGTTCTTC.